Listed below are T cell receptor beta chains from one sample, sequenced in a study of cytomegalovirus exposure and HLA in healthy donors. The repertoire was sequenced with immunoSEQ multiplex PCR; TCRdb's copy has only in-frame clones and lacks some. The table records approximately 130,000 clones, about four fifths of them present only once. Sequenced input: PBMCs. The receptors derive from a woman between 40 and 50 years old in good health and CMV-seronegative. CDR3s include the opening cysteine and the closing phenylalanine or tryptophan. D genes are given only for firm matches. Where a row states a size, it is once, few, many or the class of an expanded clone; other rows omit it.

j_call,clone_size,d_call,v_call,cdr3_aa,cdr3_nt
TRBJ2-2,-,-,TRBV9,CASSVGPNTGELFF,TGTGCCAGCAGCGTAGGGCCGAACACCGGGGAGCTGTTTTTT
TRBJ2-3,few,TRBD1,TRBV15,CATSYEPGQGPDTQYF,TGTGCCACCAGCTACGAGCCGGGACAGGGCCCAGATACGCAGTATTTT
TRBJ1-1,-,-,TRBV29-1,CSVVWNTEAFF,TGCAGCGTTGTCTGGAACACTGAAGCTTTCTTT
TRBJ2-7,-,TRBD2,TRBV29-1,CSVEAGGLYEQYF,TGCAGCGTTGAAGCGGGGGGACTCTACGAGCAGTACTTC
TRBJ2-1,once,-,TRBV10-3,CAISGGGLWGDEQFF,TGTGCCATCAGTGGGGGGGGCCTTTGGGGGGATGAGCAGTTCTTC
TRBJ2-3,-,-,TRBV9,CASSARATSKRTDTQYF,TGTGCCAGCAGCGCCCGCGCGACTAGTAAGAGAACAGATACGCAGTATTTT
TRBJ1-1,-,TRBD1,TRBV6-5,CASSRGTGEAFF,TGTGCCAGCAGTCGAGGGACAGGTGAAGCTTTCTTT
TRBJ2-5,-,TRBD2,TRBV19,CASNGLAGETQYF,TGTGCCAGTAACGGACTAGCGGGAGAGACCCAGTACTTC
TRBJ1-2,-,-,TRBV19,CASSILAGGTGYTF,TGTGCCAGTAGTATTCTGGCAGGAGGCACAGGCTACACCTTC
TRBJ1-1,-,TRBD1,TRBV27,CASSPRTGTNTEAFF,TGTGCCAGCAGTCCCCGGACAGGAACCAACACTGAAGCTTTCTTT
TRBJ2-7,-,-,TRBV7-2,CASSRQAGYYEQYF,TGTGCCAGCAGCCGACAGGCGGGTTACTACGAGCAGTACTTC
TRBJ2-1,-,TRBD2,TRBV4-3,CASSSTLGTTLTMRQFF,TGCGCCAGCAGCTCCACCCTCGGGACTACTCTCACAATGAGGCAGTTCTTC
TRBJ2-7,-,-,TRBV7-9,CASSSLGANEQYF,TGTGCCAGCAGCTCCCTGGGGGCTAACGAGCAGTACTTC
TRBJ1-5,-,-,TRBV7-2,CASRADSLLEPQHF,TGTGCCAGCAGGGCGGACTCTTTGCTGGAGCCCCAGCATTTT
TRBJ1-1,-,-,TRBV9,CASSPSAGLNTEAFF,TGTGCCAGCAGCCCCAGTGCAGGGTTGAACACTGAAGCTTTCTTT
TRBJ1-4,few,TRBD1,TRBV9,CASSGQGPSEKLFF,TGTGCCAGCAGCGGACAGGGGCCAAGTGAAAAACTGTTTTTT
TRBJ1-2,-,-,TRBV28,CASTPGGGNYGYTF,TGTGCCAGCACCCCGGGGGGTGGCAACTATGGCTACACCTTC
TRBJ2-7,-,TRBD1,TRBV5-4,CASSADRGPLYEQYF,TGTGCCAGCAGCGCAGACAGGGGCCCCCTCTACGAGCAGTACTTC
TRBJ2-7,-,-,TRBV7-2,CASSLALGRGYYEQYF,TGTGCCAGCAGCTTAGCGTTGGGGCGGGGCTACTACGAGCAGTACTTC
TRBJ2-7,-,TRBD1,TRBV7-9,CSSSLAGTGFYEQYF,TGTTCCAGCAGCTTAGCCGGGACAGGGTTCTACGAGCAGTACTTC